The 28 T cell receptor beta chains presented below share a single source sample, sequenced in a study of regulatory T cells in long-lasting Graves disease. For TCR beta, libraries came from iRepertoire HTBI primers and Arm-PCR of CDR3 regions. TCRdb re-derived calls from the multiplex PCR reads in MiXCR, one entry per CDR3 protein. The sample lists some 300,000 distinct CDR3 sequences; around 21% were seen once. The time point was: persistent/refractory GD, antithyroid drugs over 5 years with positive TRAb. The TCR library was made from RNA extracted from PBMCs. Sequencing was performed on peripheral blood mononuclear cells (PBMCs), taken when the disease was refractory, from a patient treated with antithyroid drugs. The receptors were gathered from a female donor with Graves disease.

The chain joins TRBV24-1 to TRBJ1-2; 7 bases map to TRBD1. The V gene end was trimmed by 3 bases and the J gene end by 8 bases; junction bases not matched to a gene: 5. The germline CDR1 and CDR2 sequences are KGHDR and SFDVKD. The CDR3 has 13 residues. The CDR3 DNA is TGTGCCACCAGTGATCGACAGGGCGGGGGCTACACCTTC. Its translation is CATSDRQGGGYTF.

With respect to this clonotype: A much larger clone sits a single nucleotide away, making a read error possible. A read error is likely, as this CDR3 ends without the conserved phenylalanine or tryptophan. The V call is TRBV6-4, the J call TRBJ2-7, with unresolved D. Trimming shortened V by 6 bases and J by 0 bases, and 12 bases separated the two germline ends. CDR3 size: 14 residues. Germline-derived CDR1 and CDR2 are MRHNA and SNTAGT. CDR3 amino acids: CASRTPSSSYEQYS. The CDR3 region has the DNA TGTGCCAGCAGAACCCCCTCCAGCTCCTACGAGCAGTACTCC.

CDR3 region: CASTQSEEHPTDTQYF. The CDR3 bases are TGTGCCAGCACCCAAAGCGAAGAACATCCCACAGATACGCAGTATTTT. V and J are TRBV7-9 and TRBJ2-3; no reliable D call. The germline V gene encodes CDR1 SEHNR and CDR2 FQNEAQ (reference sequence). V was cut by 7 bases and J by 2 bases, with 19 bases left in between. CDR3 length: 16 residues.

This clonotype was observed many times. The genes are TRBV13 and TRBJ1-3, with a tentative D call TRBD1 (6 bases). From germline, CDR1 is PRHDT and CDR2 FYEKMQ (reference sequence). V was trimmed by 3 bases and J by 0 bases, leaving 12 bases between them. The CDR3 loop spans 16 amino acids. The CDR3 coding sequence is TGTGCCAGCAGCTTGACAGGAACCCTCTCTGGAAACACCATATATTTT. It encodes CASSLTGTLSGNTIYF.

At least ten counts were recorded for this clonotype. The chain uses TRBV7-8 and TRBJ2-5; 7 bases match TRBD2. The trim removed 4 bases at V and 2 bases at J, leaving 4 bases unmatched. The CDR3 covers 14 residues. The germline gives CDR1 SGHVS, CDR2 FQNEAQ. CDR3 bases: TGTGCCAGCAGCTCCGGGGAGGGTCAAGAGACCCAGTACTTC. Protein sequence: CASSSGEGQETQYF.

The chain is built from TRBV6-1 and TRBJ1-2; weak D call: TRBD1 (5 bases). V was shortened by 6 bases and J by 0 bases, with 17 bases between the two germline ends. The germline V gene encodes CDR1 MNHNS and CDR2 SASEGT. The CDR3 spans 16 residues. The CDR3 sequence: CASSTNGQGANYGYTF. As DNA, the CDR3 is TGTGCCAGCAGCACGAACGGACAAGGGGCTAACTATGGCTACACCTTC.

This clonotype was counted between two and nine times. The CDR3 here is CASQGVSGNTIYF. CDR3 DNA sequence: TGTGCCAGCCAGGGGGTCTCTGGAAACACCATATATTTT. The chain uses TRBV12-3 or TRBV12-4 and TRBJ1-3; TRBD1 aligns across 7 bases. With 8 bases clipped from V and 0 bases from J, the junction kept 1 base outside the gene matches. The CDR3 has 13 residues.

The J gene is TRBJ1-5, the V gene TRBV7-2; no clear D. This CDR3 comprises 15 residues. With 2 bases removed from V and 1 base from J, the gap between germline ends came to 9 bases. Germline CDR1 SGHTA, CDR2 FQGNSA. The CDR3 protein is CASSLNQVSNQPQHF. The CDR3 DNA sequence: TGTGCCAGCAGCTTAAATCAGGTCAGCAATCAGCCCCAGCATTTT. Full variable domain (missing parts from reference TRBV7-2 and TRBJ1-5): GAGVSQSPSNKVTEKGKDVELRCDPISGHTALYWYRQSLGQGLEFLIYFQGNSAPDKSGLPSDRFSAERTGGSVSTLTIQRTQQEDSAVYLCASSLNQVSNQPQHFGDGTRLSIL.

The chain has TRBV20-1 and TRBJ2-7, with TRBD2 matching 10 bases. The ends lost 1 base at V and 0 bases at J; junction bases unmatched: 6. This CDR3 region has 16 residues. The germline gives CDR1 DFQATT, CDR2 SNEGSKA (reference sequence). The CDR3 DNA reads as TGCAGTGCTAGAGCGGGGACTAGCGCCAGCTCCTACGAGCAGTACTTC. Amino acids: CSARAGTSASSYEQYF.

A note on this clonotype: A read error is the likely source, as a far larger clone sits one nucleotide away. This chain connects TRBV11-2 to TRBJ2-7; D may correspond to TRBD1 or TRBD2 (5 bases each). Germline-derived CDR1 and CDR2 are SGHAT and FQNNGV. This CDR3 has 14 amino acids. CDR3 sequence: CTSSFWGTSYEQYF. The CDR3 DNA is TGTACCAGCAGCTTTTGGGGGACCTCCTACGAGCAGTACTTC. Looking up the rest from reference TRBV11-2 and TRBJ2-7 gives the full variable domain: EAGVAQSPRYKIIEKRQSVAFWCNPISGHATLYWYQQILGQGPKLLIQFQNNGVVDDSQLPKDRFSAERLKGVDSTLKIQPAKLEDSAVYLCTSSFWGTSYEQYFGPGTRLTVT.

This clonotype occurred a few times. A read error may be the cause here, since a much bigger clone is one base away. V gene TRBV12-3 or TRBV12-4 combines with J gene TRBJ1-5, with 7 nucleotides matching TRBD1. CDR3 length: 13 residues. The CDR3 sequence is CTSRGTNNQPQHF. The CDR3 region has the DNA TGTACCAGCAGGGGGACAAACAATCAGCCCCAGCATTTT.

CDR3 protein: CASSLGSLAETQYF. CDR3 coding DNA: TGTGCCAGCAGCTTGGGGTCCCTAGCTGAGACCCAGTACTTC. J is TRBJ2-5 and V is TRBV5-4; tentative D call: TRBD2 (5 bases). V was clipped by 0 bases and J by 5 bases, with 11 bases between them. The V gene's germline CDR1 is SGHNT and CDR2 YYREEE (reference sequence). The CDR3 is 14 amino acids.

The rearrangement uses TRBV28 and TRBJ2-3; TRBD2 agrees at 9 bases. J lost 0 bases, V lost 5 bases, and 6 bases had no gene match. The CDR3 loop spans 16 amino acids. The germline gives CDR1 MDHEN, CDR2 SYDVKM. The CDR3 protein is CASSQYSGRSTDTQYF. CDR3 nucleotides: TGTGCCAGCAGTCAATACAGCGGGAGGAGCACAGATACGCAGTATTTT.

This clonotype was seen many times. This sequence joins TRBV29-1 and TRBJ2-6; D gene ambiguous. Germline V CDR1 and CDR2: SQVTM, ANQGSEA. The CDR3 consists of 15 residues. V dropped 5 bases and J dropped 0 bases, with 11 bases sitting between them. The CDR3, as DNA: TGCAGCGTTAGGGTCCTGGGCTCTGGGGCCAACGTCCTGACTTTC. Amino acid sequence: CSVRVLGSGANVLTF.

The rearrangement links TRBV7-9 to TRBJ2-3; D may correspond to TRBD1 or TRBD2 (5 bases each). CDR3 length equals 15 residues. Germline CDR1 reads SEHNR; CDR2 reads FQNEAQ (reference sequence). The V gene lost 7 bases and the J gene lost 1 base, with 15 bases spanning the gap. Here the CDR3 DNA reads TGTGCCAGCACCAGTCCTGGGGGTGGCACAGATACGCAGTATTTT. This codes for CASTSPGGGTDTQYF.

Many counts were recorded for this clonotype. V is TRBV27 and J is TRBJ2-7; weak D call: TRBD1 (6 bases). V was clipped by 4 bases and J by 0 bases, with 10 bases between them. CDR3 size: 14 residues. Germline values: CDR1 MNHEY, CDR2 SMNVEV (reference sequence). The CDR3 coding sequence is TGTGCCAGCAGTTGGGACATCAGCTCCTACGAGCAGTACTTC. Protein: CASSWDISSYEQYF.

This clonotype was recorded a few times. This chain links TRBV12-3 or TRBV12-4 with TRBJ2-7; 11 bases line up with TRBD1. With V trimmed by 5 bases and J by 7 bases, 10 bases remained unmatched. This CDR3 has 15 residues. CDR3 DNA: TGTGCCAGCAGTGGACAGGGGGCGGTTCCGGGGGAGCAGTACTTC. It is translated as CASSGQGAVPGEQYF.

This clonotype was seen only a few times. The chain recombines TRBV12-3 or TRBV12-4 with TRBJ1-4; TRBD1 might be the D (6 bases). Trimming cost V 5 bases and J 6 bases, with 13 bases left between them. The CDR3 spans 14 residues. In DNA, the CDR3 is TGTGCCAGCAGTGAAACTACAGGGTATGAAAAACTGTTTTTT. It translates to CASSETTGYEKLFF.

This clonotype appeared many times. The rearrangement links TRBV6-1 to TRBJ1-2; possibly TRBD1 for D (5 bases). The CDR3 has 13 amino acids. Germline V gene data show CDR1 as MNHNS and CDR2 as SASEGT. Trimming took off 7 bases at V and 4 bases at J, with 13 bases between the two ends. CDR3: CASKGPALYGYTF. The CDR3 nucleotides are TGTGCCAGCAAGGGACCAGCCCTCTATGGCTACACCTTC.

The table lists this clonotype with a few counts. The chain links TRBV7-2 to TRBJ1-5, with D perhaps TRBD1 (5 bases). The germline gives CDR1 SGHTA, CDR2 FQGNSA. Between the trimmed V and J ends, which lost 5 bases and 6 bases, there was a span of 17 bases. CDR3 length equals 15 residues. CDR3 sequence (DNA): TGTGCCAGCAGCCTATCGTCGGGGCTGAGTCAGCCCCAGCATTTT. The encoded protein is CASSLSSGLSQPQHF.

This clonotype was picked up many times. The chain couples TRBV3-1 to TRBJ2-7; D might be TRBD1 (5 bases). Between the trimmed V and J ends, which lost 4 bases and 7 bases, there was a span of 17 bases. CDR1 and CDR2 from the germline V gene are LGHDT and YNNKEL (reference sequence). The CDR3 covers 14 residues. The CDR3 DNA reads as TGTGCCAGCAGCCCCCGGACATTTTCCTGGGAGCAGTACTTC. This sequence encodes CASSPRTFSWEQYF.

This clonotype was detected ten times or more. V is TRBV18 and J is TRBJ1-2; D uncertain. CDR1 KGHSH and CDR2 LQKENI come from the germline V gene. Trimming took off 2 bases at V and 1 base at J, with 11 bases between the two ends. This CDR3 region has 15 residues. The CDR3 reads CASSPIPGFNYGYTF. For the CDR3, the DNA is TGTGCCAGCTCACCAATCCCGGGGTTTAACTATGGCTACACCTTC. Full variable domain (missing parts from reference TRBV18 and TRBJ1-2): NAGVMQNPRHLVRRRGQEARLRCSPMKGHSHVYWYRQLPEEGLKFMVYLQKENIIDESGMPKERFSAEFPKEGPSILRIQQVVRGDSAAYFCASSPIPGFNYGYTFGSGTRLTVV.

The chain employs TRBV18 and TRBJ2-7, with 10 bases fitting TRBD1. CDR1 and CDR2 (germline): KGHSH, LQKENI. V lost 8 bases, J lost 6 bases, and 10 bases stayed unmatched. The length of the CDR3 is 14 residues. This CDR3 reads CASGPGTGVAEQYF. The CDR3 DNA sequence: TGTGCCAGCGGCCCCGGGACAGGGGTCGCCGAGCAGTACTTC.

The chain recombines TRBV6-1 with TRBJ2-7; 8 nucleotides align to TRBD1. The CDR3 runs to 14 residues. From germline, CDR1 is MNHNS and CDR2 SASEGT. V trimming: 11 bases; J trimming: 2 bases; junction bases outside the gene matches: 11. CDR3 loop: CASEGTGFPYEQYF. In DNA form, the CDR3 reads TGTGCCTCTGAGGGGACAGGATTCCCCTACGAGCAGTACTTC.

The chain has TRBV5-1 and TRBJ1-2; D unclear. This CDR3 is built from 13 residues. The V gene lost 0 bases and the J gene lost 3 bases, with 6 bases spanning the gap. Germline CDR1 is SGHRS and CDR2 is YFSETQ. The CDR3 sequence is CASSLDQDYGYTF. The CDR3 bases are TGCGCCAGCAGCTTGGATCAGGACTATGGCTACACCTTC.

In this sample, this clonotype turned up many times. The chain is built from TRBV6-1 and TRBJ1-2; D not certain. V was shortened by 5 bases and J by 0 bases, with 7 bases between the two germline ends. The CDR3 spans 13 residues. The germline V gene has CDR1 MNHNS and CDR2 SASEGT. CDR3 DNA sequence: TGTGCCAGCAGTCGTCCGGCTAACTATGGCTACACCTTC. The encoded protein is CASSRPANYGYTF.

This sequence joins TRBV19 and TRBJ1-1; the match to TRBD1 covers 8 bases. Germline CDR1 and CDR2: LNHDA and SQIVND (reference sequence). The CDR3 sequence is 15 residues long. The J segment lost 7 bases and the V segment lost 1 base, leaving 8 bases of the junction unmatched. In DNA, the CDR3 is TGTGCCAGTAGTATAGGGTTGGCTGGACAGGGTGAAGCTTTCTTT. Translation: CASSIGLAGQGEAFF. Full variable domain (remainder filled in from reference TRBV19 and TRBJ1-1): DGGITQSPKYLFRKEGQNVTLSCEQNLNHDAMYWYRQDPGQGLRLIYYSQIVNDFQKGDIAEGYSVSREKKESFPLTVTSAQKNPTAFYLCASSIGLAGQGEAFFGQGTRLTVV.

This clonotype was detected once. The CDR3 end shows no conserved phenylalanine or tryptophan, and so a read error is likely. This sequence joins TRBV18 and TRBJ1-2; 8 positions match TRBD1. The CDR3 sequence is 13 residues long. Germline V gene sequence: CDR1 KGHSH, CDR2 LQKENI. V gave up 3 bases and J gave up 7 bases; unmatched junction bases: 4. CDR3 region: CASSPDREFGYTL. For the CDR3, the DNA is TGTGCCAGCTCACCGGACAGGGAGTTTGGCTACACCCTC.